This T cell receptor beta chain was found in a study of CD8 T cells in Susac syndrome. This CDR3 spans 14 amino acids. Germline CDR1 MNHEY, CDR2 SVGAGI. V was pared by 6 bases and J by 6 bases, with 6 bases of the junction left unmatched. An input of roughly 0.5 to 1 ug of RNA was subjected to reverse transcription using random hexamers. TCRdb analysed the immunoSEQ multiplex PCR reads with MiXCR anew, one entry per CDR3 protein. Counted here are about 190,000 distinct CDR3 sequences, approximately 94% occurring once; the ten biggest clones make up approximately 0.098%. The specimen sequenced was CD4+ T cells from PBMCs. The sequence came from a human donor with Susac syndrome. This rearrangement joins TRBV6-5 to TRBJ1-2; 11 bases line up with TRBD1. The CDR3 nucleotides are TGTGCCAGCAGCCGGACAGGGGGCAGGAATGGCTACACCTTC. Encoded protein: CASSRTGGRNGYTF.